What follows are 13 T cell receptor beta chains derived from one specimen sequenced in a study of blood T cell repertoires in COVID-19. Assay used: immunoSEQ multiplex PCR; TCRdb lists only in-frame clones, some missing. The sample includes 60,000 to 70,000 clones, 80% to 85% of them seen just once. Sample: peripheral blood. The receptors stem from an older woman with acute or convalescent COVID-19.

The rearrangement uses TRBV15 and TRBJ2-1; tentatively, D is TRBD1 (5 bases). The CDR3 length is 17 residues. V lost 1 base and J 2 bases, leaving 15 bases between the germline ends. CDR1 is LNHNV and CDR2 is YYDKDF in the germline V gene (reference sequence). The CDR3 protein is CATSRVFGAVAYNEQFF. The CDR3 nucleotides are TGTGCCACCAGCAGAGTTTTTGGGGCCGTTGCCTACAATGAGCAGTTCTTC. Filled out from reference TRBV15 and TRBJ2-1, the complete variable domain reads DAMVIQNPRYQVTQFGKPVTLSCSQTLNHNVMYWYQQKSSQAPKLLFHYYDKDFNNEADTPDNFQSRRPNTSFCFLDIRSPGLGDTAMYLCATSRVFGAVAYNEQFFGPGTRLTVL.

The CDR3 is CASRIQGNADNEQFF. The CDR3 coding sequence is TGCGCCAGCAGAATACAGGGTAACGCGGACAATGAGCAGTTCTTC. The V call is TRBV5-1, the J call TRBJ2-1; tentatively, D is TRBD1 (6 bases). The CDR3 covers 15 residues. The germline V gene encodes CDR1 SGHRS and CDR2 YFSETQ. Trimming took 5 bases from V and 5 from J, leaving 17 bases between them.

The chain combines TRBV19 with TRBJ2-2, with D perhaps matching TRBD1 (5 bases). Germline V CDR1 and CDR2: LNHDA, SQIVND (reference sequence). V lost 5 bases, J lost 1 base, and 8 bases lay in between. This CDR3 region has 14 residues. As DNA, the CDR3 is TGTGCCAGTAGTGTCGGACAGAACACCGGGGAGCTGTTTTTT. Translating gives CASSVGQNTGELFF. The full variable domain, with the rest looked up from reference TRBV19 and TRBJ2-2, is DGGITQSPKYLFRKEGQNVTLSCEQNLNHDAMYWYRQDPGQGLRLIYYSQIVNDFQKGDIAEGYSVSREKKESFPLTVTSAQKNPTAFYLCASSVGQNTGELFFGEGSRLTVL.

This chain links TRBV9 with TRBJ1-4; 8 positions agree with TRBD1. Germline CDR1 and CDR2: SGDLS and YYNGEE. The CDR3 runs to 17 residues. The V and J ends lost 4 bases and 4 bases, in that order; junction bases with no gene match: 12. The CDR3 loop is CASSPEAQGAFNEKLFF. CDR3 DNA: TGTGCCAGCAGCCCGGAGGCGCAGGGGGCGTTTAATGAAAAACTGTTTTTT.

The J gene is TRBJ1-5, the V gene TRBV2; unclear D gene. Germline loops: CDR1 SNHLY, CDR2 FYNNEI. The length of the CDR3 is 14 residues. The germline V and J ends were trimmed by 5 bases and 7 bases, with 15 bases remaining between them. CDR3 loop: CASSMEAARQPQHF. As DNA, the CDR3 is TGTGCCAGCAGTATGGAGGCAGCTCGGCAGCCCCAGCATTTT. Drawing the rest from reference TRBV2 and TRBJ1-5, the complete variable domain is EPEVTQTPSHQVTQMGQEVILRCVPISNHLYFYWYRQILGQKVEFLVSFYNNEISEKSEIFDDQFSVERPDGSNFTLKIRSTKLEDSAMYFCASSMEAARQPQHFGDGTRLSIL.

The CDR3 region has the DNA TGTGCCAGCAGCTTAGAGACGGGAGTGGTGAACACTGAAGCTTTCTTT. Its protein product is CASSLETGVVNTEAFF. The chain links TRBV11-1 to TRBJ1-1; D is ambiguous. CDR1 and CDR2 from the germline V gene are SGHAT and FQDESV (reference sequence). The CDR3 has 16 amino acids. V lost 1 base, J lost 0 bases, and 12 bases lay in between.

This clone was counted a single time. The junction does not match germline at one end; this may be a read error. The rearrangement joins TRBV19 to TRBJ2-7; D ambiguous. Germline CDR1 and CDR2: LNHDA and SQIVND (reference sequence). The CDR3 contains 15 residues. DNA for the CDR3: TGTGCCAGTAGTATCGCCCTAGGCTATTCCTACGAGCAGTGCTTC. It yields the protein CASSIALGYSYEQCF.

With regard to this clone: This sample also contains other DNA sequences that code for the same CDR3. The chain links TRBV5-6 to TRBJ2-7; D might be TRBD1 (5 bases). Germline values: CDR1 SGHDT, CDR2 YYEEEE. The CDR3 covers 13 residues. Between the trimmed V and J ends, which lost 0 bases and 4 bases, there was a span of 8 bases. The CDR3 here is CASSLGQSYEQYF. The CDR3 DNA is TGTGCCAGCAGCTTGGGACAGTCGTACGAGCAGTACTTC.

V is TRBV3-1 (or the pseudogene TRBV3-2) and J is TRBJ1-1, with 9 bases fitting TRBD1. Looked up from germline, CDR1 is LGHDT and CDR2 is YNNKEL (reference sequence). Trimming removed 4 bases from V and 4 bases from J; junction bases left unmatched: 7. The length of the CDR3 is 15 residues. CDR3 region: CASSRRGQGPTEAFF. The CDR3 DNA reads as TGTGCCAGCAGCCGCCGGGGACAGGGCCCCACTGAAGCTTTCTTT.

The chain is built from TRBV5-1 and TRBJ2-3; 14 nucleotides align to TRBD2. CDR3 size: 16 residues. Germline CDR1 SGHRS, CDR2 YFSETQ. Unmatched junction bases numbered 4, after V lost 4 bases and J lost 3 bases. CDR3 sequence (DNA): TGCGCCAGCAGCCACGGACTAGCGGGGGGTACAGATACGCAGTATTTT. Encoded protein: CASSHGLAGGTDTQYF.

The chain employs TRBV5-1 and TRBJ1-1; 8 bases are a match to TRBD1. This CDR3 comprises 15 residues. V lost 1 base, J lost 2 bases, and 4 bases stayed unmatched. Germline-derived CDR1 and CDR2 are SGHRS and YFSETQ. The CDR3 DNA is TGCGCCAGCAGCTTGATGCAGGGGGCAAACACTGAAGCTTTCTTT. Protein sequence: CASSLMQGANTEAFF.

The V gene is TRBV6-5, the J gene TRBJ2-2; the D gene is possibly TRBD2 (7 bases). CDR1 is MNHEY and CDR2 is SVGAGI in the germline V gene. Trimming shortened V by 7 bases and J by 8 bases, and 17 bases separated the two germline ends. This CDR3 region has 14 residues. DNA for the CDR3: TGTGCCAGCACCCTAACCGGGGGGCCGGGGGAGCTGTTTTTT. Protein sequence: CASTLTGGPGELFF.

CDR3 coding DNA: TGCGCCAGCAGCTTGAGGACCGCGGGCTATAATTCACCCCTCCACTTT. Its protein product is CASSLRTAGYNSPLHF. The chain is built from TRBV5-1 and TRBJ1-6, with D uncertain. Germline V CDR1 and CDR2: SGHRS, YFSETQ. The CDR3 is made up of 16 amino acids. The V end lost 1 base, the J end lost 3 bases, and 11 bases lay between the germline ends.